This T cell receptor beta chain was captured by sequencing in a study of beta chain features in type 1 diabetes (dated by TCRdb to the late 2010s). Background on the whole study: Mean age, gender distribution, total cell number and subset yield did not differ between patients and healthy donors. A total of some 100,000,000 sorted cells were examined across all samples, and a strong correlation was observed between cell number per subset and RNA yield. In the study, recently diagnosed type 1 diabetes patients and matched healthy donors were compared on the TCRB repertoires of their sorted circulating CD4+ T cell subsets. Regulatory and stem cell-like memory subsets were isolated from only 8 patients and about eight healthy donors, whereas naive and central memory subsets came from all 30 or so donors. Study-wide conclusions, independent of this receptor: Because the HLA sub-analyses included only small numbers of individuals, any influence of HLA type on TCRB rearrangement was left unresolved. PCR might favor shorter templates, but patient and control samples were amplified and corrected together, so any skew would affect both groups equally. Because cDNA was sequenced instead of genomic DNA, activated cells with high expression could be over-represented, although the groups did not differ in activation or CD3 levels. Type 1 diabetes patients showed a moderate but significant shortening of TCRB CDR3 length in all four CD4+ subsets. Patients with type 1 diabetes made fewer insertions and deleted more nucleotides at VDJ recombination sites, implying thymic rearrangement abnormalities. Naive, central memory and regulatory TCRB repertoires appeared more similar among patients than among healthy donors.

The CDR3 starts with the cysteine, ends with the phenylalanine, and has 14 residues. The only DNA kept is the CDR3, 42 bases in frame from the first base. As encoded in the germline V gene, CDR1 is SQVTM while CDR2 is ANQGSEA. V gives up 7 bases and J gives up 3 bases, and the segment between their germline ends measures 17 bases. Note on this clone: Its antigen is currently not known. Qualities for individual bases were not recorded, and no much larger clone is one base off.

Each donor gave one peripheral blood draw, roughly 110 mL on average, collected into heparinised tubes. Naive, central memory, regulatory and stem cell-like memory CD4+ T cells were sorted on a BD FACSAria II using a panel including CD45RO, CCR7, CD25, CD127, CD95 and CD27. All sorted populations exceeded 95% purity. PBMCs were separated immediately by Lymphoprep density gradient centrifugation and were stained directly, without being cultured. Samples were stained and sorted in pairs, with one healthy donor and one patient per experiment, so that batch effects were minimized. The entire isolated RNA was reverse transcribed using the High Capacity cDNA Reverse Transcription Kit, and thus expressed TCRB transcripts were sequenced. Deep immunoSEQ sequencing was applied to naive, central memory and regulatory T cell samples, giving an average of around 3.4 million total reads per sample. Sorted cells were lysed in RLT buffer and RNA was extracted with DNase-treated RNeasy Micro or Mini kits, depending on cell number. Each cell subset was processed on its own to prevent cross-contamination, while patient and healthy donor samples were processed together. Using the immunoSEQ multiplex PCR, TCRB sequences were amplified from cDNA into 87-bp fragments spanning the CDR3 region. Sequencing of the amplicons was done on the Illumina HiSeq platform. In the paper's pipeline: PCR bias was corrected computationally using synthetic template baselines, and reads within Hamming distance 2 were collapsed, with unmergeable singletons discarded. Reads were aligned to IMGT to assign V, D and J genes, CDR3 length, and insertions or deletions at six rearrangement sites. Within each subset, clonotype counts were normalized to the number of sorted cells before true diversity and Gini coefficients were calculated with the tcR R package. The overlap coefficient, calculated on TCRB nucleotide sequences, was used to quantify repertoire sharing. Out-of-frame TCRB sequences from naive cells were analyzed to stand in for the pre-selection repertoire. Held by TCRdb, this immuneACCESS table contains in-frame sequences only and omits some clones. Under half of the omission traces to an unresolved V gene where checked; the cause of the rest is unknown. That table furnishes V, J and clone size, whereas the DNA furnished D and trimming. This sample is represented by under 500,000 clones; approximately 30% of them were singletons. About 0.065% of the sample goes to the ten largest clones.

The origin of this receptor is a man younger than 30 in good health. The chain uses TRBV29-1 and TRBJ2-3; the D gene remains uncertain. The sample comprised naive CD4+ T cells from blood. The sample's cell subset or site label is to be understood as: true naive CD4+ T cells. The CDR3 loop reads CSAAVGARTDTQYF. The nucleotide sequence reads as follows: TGCAGCGCTGCAGTGGGTGCGCGAACAGATACGCAGTATTTT.